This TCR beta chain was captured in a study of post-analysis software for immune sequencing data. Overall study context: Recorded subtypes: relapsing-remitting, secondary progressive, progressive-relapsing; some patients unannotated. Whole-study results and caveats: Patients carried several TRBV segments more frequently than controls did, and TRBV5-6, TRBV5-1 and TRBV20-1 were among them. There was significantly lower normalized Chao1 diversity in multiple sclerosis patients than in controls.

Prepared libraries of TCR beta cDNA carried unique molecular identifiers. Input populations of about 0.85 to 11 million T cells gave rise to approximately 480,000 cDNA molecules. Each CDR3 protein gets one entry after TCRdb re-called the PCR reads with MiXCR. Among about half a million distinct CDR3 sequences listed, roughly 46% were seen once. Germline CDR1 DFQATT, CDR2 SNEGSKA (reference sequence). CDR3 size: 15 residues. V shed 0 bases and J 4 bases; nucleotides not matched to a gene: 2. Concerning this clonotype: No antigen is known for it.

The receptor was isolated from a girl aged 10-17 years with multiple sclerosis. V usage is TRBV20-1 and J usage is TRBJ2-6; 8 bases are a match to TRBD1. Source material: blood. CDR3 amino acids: CSARDGTGGANVLTF. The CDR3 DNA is TGCAGTGCTAGAGATGGGACAGGAGGGGCCAACGTCCTGACTTTC.